This T cell receptor beta chain comes out of a study of shared T cell receptors in the human thymus. Per the germline V gene, CDR1 is MNHEY and CDR2 is SVGAGI. V gave up 5 bases and J gave up 1 base; unmatched junction bases: 5. This CDR3 contains 15 residues. This clone has a single count. Sequenced by immunoSEQ multiplex PCR; TCRdb stores in-frame clones only, minus some. The sample shows hundreds of thousands of clones, around 87% of them seen only once. The data also belong to a second study, concerning human thymus T cells. That study adds: In corrective heart surgery, resections were taken, and these provided the thymus tissue. In thymic and blood repertoires alike, V and J usage looked biased. There were highly overlapping thymic repertoires among unrelated individuals, as related research reported.

This clonotype originated in a boy in the first two years of life with a congenital heart defect. The sample taken for sequencing was thymocytes. The chain uses TRBV6-5 and TRBJ2-5, with 9 bases lining up with TRBD1. For the CDR3, the DNA is TGTGCCAGCAGTCCGGACAGGGGACCCCAAGAGACCCAGTACTTC. Amino acid sequence: CASSPDRGPQETQYF.